A single sample is the source of the 25 T cell receptor beta chains below, sequenced in a study of shared clonotypes between healthy human individuals. Terminally differentiated effector memory CD45RA+ cells were left out of the naive CD8 fraction, which was CD45RO-negative and positively selected for CCR7. Some clones are missing from TCRdb's copy, which holds only in-frame ones; the method was immunoSEQ multiplex PCR. Altogether around 2.1 million clones are present, approximately 94% being singletons, with the ten largest covering around 1.7%. Material: naive CD8+ T cells from PBMCs. All receptors come from a man between 18 and 35 years old in good health. Some clones in this sample may be carry-over from other donors' samples.

The gene calls are TRBV9 and TRBJ2-7, with D possibly called TRBD1 or TRBD2 (5 bases each). The germline gives CDR1 SGDLS, CDR2 YYNGEE. The V end lost 4 bases, the J end lost 9 bases, and 17 bases lay between the germline ends. The CDR3 is 13 residues long. The CDR3 protein is CASSSGTVLGQYF. The CDR3 DNA reads TGTGCCAGCAGCTCCGGGACGGTGTTGGGGCAGTACTTC.

The DNA of the CDR3 is TGTGCCAGCAGTGAAGCCCCGACAGGGTGGGGCGGGGAGCTGTTTTTT. Translating it yields CASSEAPTGWGGELFF. This chain uses TRBV25-1 with TRBJ2-2; the match to TRBD1 covers 7 bases. J gave up 7 bases and V 2 bases, and 10 bases lay outside the gene matches. The CDR3 is made up of 16 amino acids. Germline values: CDR1 MGHDK, CDR2 SYGVNS. Filled out from reference TRBV25-1 and TRBJ2-2, the complete variable domain reads EADIYQTPRYLVIGTGKKITLECSQTMGHDKMYWYQQDPGMELHLIHYSYGVNSTEKGDLSSESTVSRIRTEHFPLTLESARPSHTSQYLCASSEAPTGWGGELFFGEGSRLTVL.

Details on this clone: This specimen includes other DNA sequences encoding the same CDR3. This rearrangement joins TRBV7-9 to TRBJ2-3, with 7 positions matching TRBD2. Trimming at V came to 2 bases and at J to 0 bases, leaving 2 bases not matched to a gene. Germline assignment: CDR1 SEHNR and CDR2 FQNEAQ (reference sequence). The CDR3 loop spans 15 amino acids. The CDR3 reads CASSLTGGSTDTQYF. The CDR3 DNA reads as TGTGCCAGCAGCTTAACGGGGGGTAGCACAGATACGCAGTATTTT.

The chain is built from TRBV10-1 and TRBJ2-3, with D perhaps TRBD2 (6 bases). The CDR3 is made up of 15 amino acids. Trimming left V 2 bases short and J 4 bases short, with 13 bases between. Per germline, CDR1 WNHNN and CDR2 SYGVQD (reference sequence). DNA of the CDR3: TGCGCCAGCAGTGAGGGGACTCCCACCCCAGATACGCAGTATTTT. Amino acids: CASSEGTPTPDTQYF.

A note on this clone: One junction end does not reproduce the germline sequence, and a read error may be involved. The gene calls are TRBV5-4 and TRBJ2-2; 7 positions match TRBD2. This CDR3 is 14 amino acids long. Germline loops: CDR1 SGHNT, CDR2 YYREEE (reference sequence). CDR3 DNA sequence: TGTGCCAGCAGCTTGGGGACCGGGGGAGGGGCGCTGTTTTTT. Its translation is CASSLGTGGGALFF.

This chain connects TRBV5-1 to TRBJ2-3; 7 bases align to TRBD1. V shed 1 base and J 2 bases; nucleotides not matched to a gene: 4. The CDR3 consists of 15 residues. The germline gives CDR1 SGHRS, CDR2 YFSETQ. CDR3 sequence (DNA): TGCGCCAGCAGCTTGTCCACAGGGGCCACAGATACGCAGTATTTT. Translated: CASSLSTGATDTQYF.

The chain couples TRBV27 to TRBJ2-1, with D possibly being TRBD2 (6 bases). This CDR3 contains 16 residues. Trimming removed 1 base at V and 5 bases at J, with 15 bases between. The germline CDR1 and CDR2 sequences are MNHEY and SMNVEV (reference sequence). CDR3 in amino acids: CASSLWTGGLNNEQFF. The CDR3 DNA follows: TGTGCCAGCAGTTTATGGACCGGGGGATTAAACAATGAGCAGTTCTTC.

The rearrangement joins TRBV7-6 to TRBJ2-2; possible D gene TRBD2, 5 bases. The V and J ends lost 4 bases and 6 bases respectively, with 15 bases between them. Germline lookup yields CDR1 SGHVS and CDR2 FNYEAQ. This CDR3 spans 15 amino acids. CDR3 residues: CASSSVMGGSGELFF. The CDR3 DNA is TGTGCCAGCAGCTCGGTGATGGGCGGGTCCGGGGAGCTGTTTTTT.

The V gene is TRBV27, the J gene TRBJ2-7; D is ambiguous. The germline gives CDR1 MNHEY, CDR2 SMNVEV (reference sequence). Trimming took off 5 bases at V and 4 bases at J, with 12 bases between the two ends. The CDR3 contains 13 residues. In DNA form, the CDR3 reads TGTGCCAGCAGTCCCATGCACGGGTACGAGCAGTACTTC. It yields the protein CASSPMHGYEQYF.

As to this clone: Other DNA sequences in the sample encode the same CDR3. This sequence joins TRBV19 and TRBJ1-1; D might be TRBD1 (6 bases). V was shortened by 2 bases and J by 1 base, with 8 bases between the two germline ends. The CDR3 length is 14 residues. Germline V gene lookup returns CDR1 LNHDA and CDR2 SQIVND (reference sequence). CDR3 region: CASSIRGQNTEAFF. CDR3 in DNA: TGTGCCAGTAGTATAAGGGGACAGAACACTGAAGCTTTCTTT.

The chain couples TRBV27 to TRBJ2-1; possibly TRBD1 for D (5 bases). Per germline, CDR1 MNHEY and CDR2 SMNVEV (reference sequence). V was trimmed by 4 bases and J by 3 bases, leaving 7 bases between them. CDR3 length: 13 amino acids. The CDR3 loop is CASSSGIYNEQFF. The CDR3 DNA follows: TGTGCCAGCAGTTCAGGGATCTACAATGAGCAGTTCTTC.

This chain uses TRBV5-5 with TRBJ1-1; 7 nucleotides align to TRBD1. V lost 4 bases and J lost 1; bases outside the gene matches: 4. The CDR3 covers 14 residues. CDR1 is SGHKS, CDR2 YYEKEE, per germline (reference sequence). The CDR3 DNA reads as TGTGCCAGCAGCCAGGACAGGTCGAACACTGAAGCTTTCTTT. Encoded protein: CASSQDRSNTEAFF.

Regarding this clone: Other DNA sequences in the same sample also yield this CDR3. CDR3 protein: CSVRDNYGYTF. The CDR3 nucleotides read TGCAGCGTTCGGGACAACTATGGCTACACCTTC. This rearrangement joins TRBV29-1 to TRBJ1-2; possibly TRBD1 for D (5 bases). V was pared by 5 bases and J by 2 bases, with 6 bases between. Germline V CDR1 and CDR2: SQVTM, ANQGSEA. This CDR3 has 11 amino acids.

The chain joins TRBV5-1 to TRBJ2-1, with D unclear. The CDR3 length is 16 residues. From germline, CDR1 is SGHRS and CDR2 YFSETQ. V shed 4 bases and J shed 9 bases, with 23 bases lying between them. The CDR3 spells CASSAEGWGVFGEQFF. The CDR3 DNA sequence: TGCGCCAGCAGCGCTGAAGGGTGGGGTGTGTTTGGTGAGCAGTTCTTC.

The rearrangement links TRBV7-8 to TRBJ2-5; TRBD2 aligns across 7 bases. Per germline, CDR1 SGHVS and CDR2 FQNEAQ. Trimming at V came to 5 bases and at J to 5 bases, leaving 8 bases not matched to a gene. The CDR3 is 14 amino acids. The CDR3, as DNA: TGTGCCAGCAGCCAAAGGACCGGGGGGGAGACCCAGTACTTC. It specifies CASSQRTGGETQYF.

This clone was counted a single time. The rearrangement links TRBV30 to TRBJ2-2; D uncertain. V lost 8 bases to trimming and J lost 2 bases, with 9 bases between them. The CDR3 consists of 12 residues. CDR1 GTSNPN and CDR2 SVGIG come from the germline V gene (reference sequence). The CDR3 sequence: CALTQNTGELFF. The CDR3 DNA reads TGTGCCCTGACACAAAACACCGGGGAGCTGTTTTTT. The full variable domain, in which reference TRBV30 and TRBJ2-2 provide the parts outside the CDR3, is SQTIHQWPATLVQPVGSPLSLECTVEGTSNPNLYWYRQAAGRGLQLLFYSVGIGQISSEVPQNLSASRPQDRQFILSSKKLLLSDSGFYLCALTQNTGELFFGEGSRLTVL.

The chain uses TRBV7-9 and TRBJ1-2; D gene uncertain. Looked up from germline, CDR1 is SEHNR and CDR2 is FQNEAQ (reference sequence). The CDR3 spans 14 residues. The ends were cut back, 5 bases at V and 4 bases at J, with 14 bases in the middle. CDR3 protein: CASSQQPAGYGYTF. The CDR3 DNA sequence: TGTGCCAGCAGCCAACAACCGGCTGGCTATGGCTACACCTTC.

Written as DNA, the CDR3 is TGTGCCAGCAGTTTATCCGAGGGGCCCCGATCAGATACGCAGTATTTT. This encodes CASSLSEGPRSDTQYF. The rearrangement joins TRBV28 to TRBJ2-3; the D gene could be TRBD1 or TRBD2 (5 bases each). The germline V and J ends were trimmed by 1 base and 4 bases, with 15 bases remaining between them. This CDR3 is 16 amino acids long. From germline, CDR1 is MDHEN and CDR2 SYDVKM.

This clone is a singleton in its sample. The V gene is TRBV18, the J gene TRBJ1-4; maybe TRBD1 (5 bases). CDR1 is KGHSH and CDR2 is LQKENI in the germline V gene. CDR3 length equals 15 residues. V shed 2 bases and J shed 6 bases, with 13 bases lying between them. The CDR3 protein is CASSPMRQGHEKLFF. CDR3 sequence (DNA): TGTGCCAGCTCACCAATGAGGCAGGGTCATGAAAAACTGTTTTTT. The variable domain in full, completed from reference TRBV18 and TRBJ1-4, reads NAGVMQNPRHLVRRRGQEARLRCSPMKGHSHVYWYRQLPEEGLKFMVYLQKENIIDESGMPKERFSAEFPKEGPSILRIQQVVRGDSAAYFCASSPMRQGHEKLFFGSGTQLSVL.

The genes are TRBV4-1 and TRBJ1-2; D call uncertain. The CDR3 consists of 13 residues. Looked up from germline, CDR1 is MGHRA and CDR2 is YSYEKL. The V gene lost 2 bases and the J gene lost 4 bases, with 8 bases spanning the gap. The CDR3 bases are TGCGCCAGCAGCCAACCGGACGGCTATGGCTACACCTTC. Encoded protein: CASSQPDGYGYTF.

The V and J genes are TRBV9 and TRBJ1-2; 7 bases align to TRBD1. The V gene's germline CDR1 is SGDLS and CDR2 YYNGEE. This CDR3 contains 15 residues. V trimming: 1 base; J trimming: 8 bases; junction bases outside the gene matches: 11. The CDR3 nucleotides read TGTGCCAGCAGCGTAAGTTCCGACAGGGACGGCGGCTACACCTTC. It encodes CASSVSSDRDGGYTF. Together with reference TRBV9 and TRBJ1-2, the CDR3 gives the full variable domain: DSGVTQTPKHLITATGQRVTLRCSPRSGDLSVYWYQQSLDQGLQFLIQYYNGEERAKGNILERFSAQQFPDLHSELNLSSLELGDSALYFCASSVSSDRDGGYTFGSGTRLTVV.

The V gene is TRBV28, the J gene TRBJ2-7; 10 nucleotides align to TRBD2. Looked up from germline, CDR1 is MDHEN and CDR2 is SYDVKM. J lost 0 bases, V lost 3 bases, and 8 bases had no gene match. CDR3 length equals 17 residues. CDR3 amino acids: CASSLGLAGVSSYEQYF. CDR3 DNA sequence: TGTGCCAGCAGTTTGGGGCTAGCGGGAGTTTCCTCCTACGAGCAGTACTTC.

This chain uses TRBV28 with TRBJ1-2; 7 bases match TRBD1. With V trimmed by 6 bases and J by 0 bases, 10 bases remained unmatched. This CDR3 comprises 16 residues. Germline CDR1 and CDR2: MDHEN and SYDVKM. As DNA, the CDR3 is TGTGCCAGCAGCCGGAGGACAGGTCTAGCTAACTATGGCTACACCTTC. Its protein product is CASSRRTGLANYGYTF.

The rearrangement joins TRBV4-1 to TRBJ2-7, with 8 bases identical to TRBD2. The CDR3 totals 15 residues. Germline CDR1 reads MGHRA; CDR2 reads YSYEKL. The V gene end was trimmed by 1 base and the J gene end by 3 bases; junction bases not matched to a gene: 5. The CDR3, as DNA: TGCGCCAGCAGCCAAGGTTCGAGCGGGAGCTACGAGCAGTACTTC. This translates into CASSQGSSGSYEQYF.

To note about this clone: Other nucleotide sequences in the sample specify the same CDR3. This chain links TRBV2 with TRBJ2-7; tentatively, D is TRBD2 (6 bases). The germline V gene encodes CDR1 SNHLY and CDR2 FYNNEI. The CDR3 runs to 13 residues. Trimming pared 6 bases from V and 3 bases from J, leaving 12 bases between. In DNA, the CDR3 is TGTGCCAGCAGGGGGACTGGAGACTACGAGCAGTACTTC. Protein: CASRGTGDYEQYF.